The rows below give T cell receptor beta chains drawn from one sample of a study of blood T cell repertoires in COVID-19. The data were produced by immunoSEQ multiplex PCR, yet TCRdb's version contains in-frame clones alone and is incomplete. The sample lists approximately 250,000 clones; about 90% were seen once. Sequenced material: peripheral blood. The receptors were gathered from an older woman with COVID-19, enrolled during active disease. Both conserved end residues are part of each CDR3. The order of the fields is J gene, D gene, V gene, clone size, CDR3 protein, CDR3 DNA. The D gene is left open where the match is weak. Size is omitted from some rows. Given values are once, few, many or a class for expanded clones.

TRBJ2-4,.,TRBV29-1,.,CSVQTGSKNIQYF,TGCAGCGTTCAAACAGGGTCCAAAAACATTCAGTACTTC
TRBJ1-2,TRBD1,TRBV6-5,.,CASLSGQGANGYTF,TGTGCCAGCCTGTCGGGACAGGGGGCAAATGGCTACACCTTC
TRBJ2-7,.,TRBV20-1,.,CSASSVGREQYF,TGCAGTGCTAGTTCGGTGGGGAGAGAGCAGTACTTC
TRBJ2-7,TRBD1,TRBV3-1/TRBV3-2,.,CASSAHRTGLPYEQYF,TGTGCCAGCAGCGCTCACAGGACAGGGTTGCCCTACGAGCAGTACTTC
TRBJ1-2,.,TRBV5-5,.,CASSLIGRDSGYTF,TGTGCCAGCAGCTTGATCGGGAGGGATAGCGGCTACACCTTC
TRBJ1-3,.,TRBV6-5,.,CASSYSGDSNGNTIYF,TGTGCCAGCAGTTACTCTGGCGACAGTAATGGAAACACCATATATTTT
TRBJ1-6,.,TRBV4-1,once,CASSRRTENNSPLHF,TGCGCCAGCAGCCGACGGACAGAAAATAATTCACCCCTCCACTTT
TRBJ1-5,.,TRBV19,.,CASSPGQRHNQPQHF,TGTGCCAGTAGTCCCGGACAGAGACACAATCAGCCCCAGCATTTT
TRBJ2-5,TRBD2,TRBV7-2,.,CASSFGLAGVETQYF,TGTGCCAGCAGCTTCGGGCTAGCGGGAGTCGAGACCCAGTACTTC
TRBJ1-3,TRBD1,TRBV7-2,.,CASSTRGQSGNTIYF,TGTGCCAGCTCGACCAGGGGGCAGTCGGGAAACACCATATATTTT
TRBJ2-7,.,TRBV20-1,.,CSSRDSYEQYF,TGCAGTTCACGGGACTCCTACGAGCAGTACTTC